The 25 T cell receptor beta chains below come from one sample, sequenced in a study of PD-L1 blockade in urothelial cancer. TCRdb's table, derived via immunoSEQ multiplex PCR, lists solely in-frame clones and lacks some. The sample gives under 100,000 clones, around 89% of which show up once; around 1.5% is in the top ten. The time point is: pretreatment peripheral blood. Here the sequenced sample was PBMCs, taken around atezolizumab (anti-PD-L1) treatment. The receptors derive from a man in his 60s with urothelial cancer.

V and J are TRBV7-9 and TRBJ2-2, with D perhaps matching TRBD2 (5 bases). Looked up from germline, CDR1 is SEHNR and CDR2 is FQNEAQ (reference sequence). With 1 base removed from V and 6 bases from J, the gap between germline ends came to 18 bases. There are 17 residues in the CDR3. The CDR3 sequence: CASSLVSARRRSGELFF. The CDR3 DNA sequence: TGTGCCAGCAGCTTAGTGTCGGCTAGAAGGAGGTCCGGGGAGCTGTTTTTT.

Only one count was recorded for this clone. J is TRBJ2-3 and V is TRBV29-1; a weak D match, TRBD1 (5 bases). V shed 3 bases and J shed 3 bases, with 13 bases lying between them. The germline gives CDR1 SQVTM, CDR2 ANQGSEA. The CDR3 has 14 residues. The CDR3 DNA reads TGCAGCGTTGATGTCCAGGGTGGGACAGATACGCAGTATTTT. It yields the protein CSVDVQGGTDTQYF.

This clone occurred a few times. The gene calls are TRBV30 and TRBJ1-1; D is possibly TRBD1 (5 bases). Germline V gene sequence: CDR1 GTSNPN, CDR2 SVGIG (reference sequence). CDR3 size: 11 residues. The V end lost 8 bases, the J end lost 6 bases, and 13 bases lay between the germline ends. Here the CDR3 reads CARRGEAEAFF. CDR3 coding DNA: TGTGCCCGACGGGGGGAGGCTGAAGCTTTCTTT. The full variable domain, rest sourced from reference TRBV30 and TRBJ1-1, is SQTIHQWPATLVQPVGSPLSLECTVEGTSNPNLYWYRQAAGRGLQLLFYSVGIGQISSEVPQNLSASRPQDRQFILSSKKLLLSDSGFYLCARRGEAEAFFGQGTRLTVV.

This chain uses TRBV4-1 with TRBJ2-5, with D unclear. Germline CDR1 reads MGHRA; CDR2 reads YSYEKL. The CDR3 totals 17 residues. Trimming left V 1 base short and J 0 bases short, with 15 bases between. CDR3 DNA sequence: TGCGCCAGCAGCCAAGTTACACCAGATCTGTACCAAGAGACCCAGTACTTC. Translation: CASSQVTPDLYQETQYF.

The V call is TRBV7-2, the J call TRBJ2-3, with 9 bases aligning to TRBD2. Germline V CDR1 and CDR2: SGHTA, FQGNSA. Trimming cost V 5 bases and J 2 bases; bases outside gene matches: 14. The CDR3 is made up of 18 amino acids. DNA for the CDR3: TGTGCCAGCAGCCGCTTGCTTGCAAGCGGGGGGACCACAGATACGCAGTATTTT. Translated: CASSRLLASGGTTDTQYF. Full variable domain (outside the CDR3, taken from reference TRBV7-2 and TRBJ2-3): GAGVSQSPSNKVTEKGKDVELRCDPISGHTALYWYRQSLGQGLEFLIYFQGNSAPDKSGLPSDRFSAERTGGSVSTLTIQRTQQEDSAVYLCASSRLLASGGTTDTQYFGPGTRLTVL.

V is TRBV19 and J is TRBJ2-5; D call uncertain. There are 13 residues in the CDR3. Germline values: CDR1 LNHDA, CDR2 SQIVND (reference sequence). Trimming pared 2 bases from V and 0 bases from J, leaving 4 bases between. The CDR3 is CASSIRYQETQYF. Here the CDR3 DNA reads TGTGCCAGTAGTATACGGTACCAAGAGACCCAGTACTTC. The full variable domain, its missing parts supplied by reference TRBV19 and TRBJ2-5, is DGGITQSPKYLFRKEGQNVTLSCEQNLNHDAMYWYRQDPGQGLRLIYYSQIVNDFQKGDIAEGYSVSREKKESFPLTVTSAQKNPTAFYLCASSIRYQETQYFGPGTRLLVL.

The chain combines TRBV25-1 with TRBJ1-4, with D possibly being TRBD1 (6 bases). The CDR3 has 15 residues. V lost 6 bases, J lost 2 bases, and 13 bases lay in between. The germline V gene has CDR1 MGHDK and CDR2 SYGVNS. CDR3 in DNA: TGTGCCAGCAGGGAAACAGGGACGACTAATGAAAAACTGTTTTTT. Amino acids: CASRETGTTNEKLFF.

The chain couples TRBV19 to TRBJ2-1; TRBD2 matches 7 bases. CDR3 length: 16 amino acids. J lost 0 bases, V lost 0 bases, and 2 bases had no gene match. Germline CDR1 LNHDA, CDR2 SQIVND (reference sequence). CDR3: CASSIEAGSSYNEQFF. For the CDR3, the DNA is TGTGCCAGTAGTATAGAAGCGGGGAGCTCCTACAATGAGCAGTTCTTC.

The CDR3 DNA reads as TGTGCCAGCAATCCGGACAGGACCCAAGAGACCCAGTACTTC. This codes for CASNPDRTQETQYF. V gene TRBV2 combines with J gene TRBJ2-5, with 7 bases identical to TRBD1. The V gene end was trimmed by 7 bases and the J gene end by 1 base; junction bases not matched to a gene: 6. Germline-derived CDR1 and CDR2 are SNHLY and FYNNEI. CDR3 length equals 14 residues. Full variable domain (rest looked up from reference TRBV2 and TRBJ2-5): EPEVTQTPSHQVTQMGQEVILRCVPISNHLYFYWYRQILGQKVEFLVSFYNNEISEKSEIFDDQFSVERPDGSNFTLKIRSTKLEDSAMYFCASNPDRTQETQYFGPGTRLLVL.

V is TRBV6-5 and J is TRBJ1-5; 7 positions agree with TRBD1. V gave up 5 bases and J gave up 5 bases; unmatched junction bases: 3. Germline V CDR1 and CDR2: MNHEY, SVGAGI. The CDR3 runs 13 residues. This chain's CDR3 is CASSADRDQPQHF. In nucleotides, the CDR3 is TGTGCCAGCAGTGCTGACAGGGATCAGCCCCAGCATTTT.

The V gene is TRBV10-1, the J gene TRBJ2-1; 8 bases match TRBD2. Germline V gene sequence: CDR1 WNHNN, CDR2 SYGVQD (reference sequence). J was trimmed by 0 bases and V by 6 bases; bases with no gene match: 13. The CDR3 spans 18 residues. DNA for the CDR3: TGCGCCAGCAGAACCGGGACTAGACGATTCAGCTCCTACAATGAGCAGTTCTTC. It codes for CASRTGTRRFSSYNEQFF.

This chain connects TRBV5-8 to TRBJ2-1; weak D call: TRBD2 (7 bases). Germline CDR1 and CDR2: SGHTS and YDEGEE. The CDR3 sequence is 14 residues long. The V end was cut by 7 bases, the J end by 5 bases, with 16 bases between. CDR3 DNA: TGTGCCAGCTCGACGCGGGGGCTTAACAATGAGCAGTTCTTC. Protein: CASSTRGLNNEQFF.

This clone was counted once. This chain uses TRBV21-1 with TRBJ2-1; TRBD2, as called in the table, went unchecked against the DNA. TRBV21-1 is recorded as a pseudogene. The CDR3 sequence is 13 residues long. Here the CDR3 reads CASSRFRGYEQFF. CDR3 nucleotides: TGTGCCAGCAGCCGCTTTCGGGGATATGAGCAGTTCTTC.

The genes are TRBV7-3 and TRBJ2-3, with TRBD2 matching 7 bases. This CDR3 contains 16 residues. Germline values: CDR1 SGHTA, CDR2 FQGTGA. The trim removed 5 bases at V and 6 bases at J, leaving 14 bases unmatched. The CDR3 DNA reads TGTGCCAGCAGCCGAGGACTAGGGGAGGGGTGGGATACGCAGTATTTT. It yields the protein CASSRGLGEGWDTQYF.

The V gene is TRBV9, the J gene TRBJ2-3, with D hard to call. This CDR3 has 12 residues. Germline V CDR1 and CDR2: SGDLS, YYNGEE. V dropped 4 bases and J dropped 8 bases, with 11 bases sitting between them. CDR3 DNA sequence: TGTGCCAGCAGCTTACCGTCCGGTACGCAGTATTTT. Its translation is CASSLPSGTQYF.

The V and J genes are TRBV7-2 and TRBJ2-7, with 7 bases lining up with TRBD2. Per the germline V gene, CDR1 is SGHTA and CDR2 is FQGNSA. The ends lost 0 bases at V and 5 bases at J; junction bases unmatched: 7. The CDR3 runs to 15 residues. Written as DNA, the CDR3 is TGTGCCAGCAGCTTAGCGGGGCGGGAGTTTAACGAGCAGTACTTC. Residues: CASSLAGREFNEQYF.

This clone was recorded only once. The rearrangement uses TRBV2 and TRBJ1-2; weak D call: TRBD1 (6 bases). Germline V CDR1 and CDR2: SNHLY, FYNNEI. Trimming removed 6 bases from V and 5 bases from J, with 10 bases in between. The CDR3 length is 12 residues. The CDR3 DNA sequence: TGTGCCAGCAGATTGGACAGATATGGCTACACCTTC. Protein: CASRLDRYGYTF.

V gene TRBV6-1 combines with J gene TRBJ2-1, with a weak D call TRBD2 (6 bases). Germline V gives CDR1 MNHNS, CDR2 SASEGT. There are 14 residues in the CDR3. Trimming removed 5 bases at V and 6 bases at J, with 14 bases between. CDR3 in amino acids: CASSLGSEGNEQFF. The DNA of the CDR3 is TGTGCCAGCAGTCTGGGGTCGGAGGGCAATGAGCAGTTCTTC.

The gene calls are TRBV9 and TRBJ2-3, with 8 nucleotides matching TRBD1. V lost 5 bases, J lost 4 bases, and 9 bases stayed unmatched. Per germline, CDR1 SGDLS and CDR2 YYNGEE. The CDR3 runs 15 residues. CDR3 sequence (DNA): TGTGCCAGCAGACCGACAGGGGCAGGGGCAGATACGCAGTATTTT. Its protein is CASRPTGAGADTQYF.

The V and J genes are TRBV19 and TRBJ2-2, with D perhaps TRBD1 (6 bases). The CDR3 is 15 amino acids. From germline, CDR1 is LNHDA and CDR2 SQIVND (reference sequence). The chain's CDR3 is CASGDKGANTGELFF. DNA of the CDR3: TGTGCAAGCGGCGACAAGGGGGCGAACACCGGGGAGCTGTTTTTT.

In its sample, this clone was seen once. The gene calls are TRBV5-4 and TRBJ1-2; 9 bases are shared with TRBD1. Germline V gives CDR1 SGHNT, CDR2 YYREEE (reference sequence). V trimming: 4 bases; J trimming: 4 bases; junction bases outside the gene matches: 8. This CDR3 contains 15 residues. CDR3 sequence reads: CASSIEGTGTYGYTF. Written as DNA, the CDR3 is TGTGCCAGCAGCATCGAAGGGACAGGGACCTATGGCTACACCTTC.

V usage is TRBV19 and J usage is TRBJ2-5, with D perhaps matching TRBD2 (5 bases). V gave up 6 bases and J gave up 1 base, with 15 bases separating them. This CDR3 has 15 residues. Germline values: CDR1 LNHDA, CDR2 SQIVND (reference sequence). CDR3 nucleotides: TGTGCCAGTAGAGCGCGGAGGTCCCCCCAAGAGACCCAGTACTTC. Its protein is CASRARRSPQETQYF.

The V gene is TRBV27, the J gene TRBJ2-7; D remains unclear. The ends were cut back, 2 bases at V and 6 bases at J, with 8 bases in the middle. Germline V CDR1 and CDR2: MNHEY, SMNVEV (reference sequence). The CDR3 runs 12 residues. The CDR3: CASSLHYTEQYF. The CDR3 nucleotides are TGTGCCAGCAGTTTACACTACACCGAGCAGTACTTC.

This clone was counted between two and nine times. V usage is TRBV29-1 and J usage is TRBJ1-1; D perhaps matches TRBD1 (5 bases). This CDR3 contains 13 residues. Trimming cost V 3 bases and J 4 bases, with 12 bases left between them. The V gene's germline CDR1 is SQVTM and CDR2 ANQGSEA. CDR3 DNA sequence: TGCAGCGTTGAGCGGGAAAGGGGCACTGAAGCTTTCTTT. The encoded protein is CSVERERGTEAFF.

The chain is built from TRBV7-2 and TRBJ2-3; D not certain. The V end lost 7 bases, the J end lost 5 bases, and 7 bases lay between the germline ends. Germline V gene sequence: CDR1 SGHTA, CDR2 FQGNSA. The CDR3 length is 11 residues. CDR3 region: CASNNQDTQYF. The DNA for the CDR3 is TGTGCCAGCAACAACCAAGATACGCAGTATTTT.